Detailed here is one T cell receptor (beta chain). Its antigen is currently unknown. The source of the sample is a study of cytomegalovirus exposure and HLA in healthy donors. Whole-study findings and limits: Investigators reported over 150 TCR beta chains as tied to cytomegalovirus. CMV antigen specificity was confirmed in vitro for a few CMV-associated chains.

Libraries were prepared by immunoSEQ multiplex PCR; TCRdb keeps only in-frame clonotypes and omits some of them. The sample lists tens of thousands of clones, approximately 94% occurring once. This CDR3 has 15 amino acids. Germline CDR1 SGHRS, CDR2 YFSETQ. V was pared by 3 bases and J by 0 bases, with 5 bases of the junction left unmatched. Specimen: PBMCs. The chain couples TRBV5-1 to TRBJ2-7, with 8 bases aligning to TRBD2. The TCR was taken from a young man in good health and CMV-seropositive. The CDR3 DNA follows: TGCGCCAGCAGCTCCTTAAGCGGGAGCTCCTACGAGCAGTACTTC. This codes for CASSSLSGSSYEQYF.